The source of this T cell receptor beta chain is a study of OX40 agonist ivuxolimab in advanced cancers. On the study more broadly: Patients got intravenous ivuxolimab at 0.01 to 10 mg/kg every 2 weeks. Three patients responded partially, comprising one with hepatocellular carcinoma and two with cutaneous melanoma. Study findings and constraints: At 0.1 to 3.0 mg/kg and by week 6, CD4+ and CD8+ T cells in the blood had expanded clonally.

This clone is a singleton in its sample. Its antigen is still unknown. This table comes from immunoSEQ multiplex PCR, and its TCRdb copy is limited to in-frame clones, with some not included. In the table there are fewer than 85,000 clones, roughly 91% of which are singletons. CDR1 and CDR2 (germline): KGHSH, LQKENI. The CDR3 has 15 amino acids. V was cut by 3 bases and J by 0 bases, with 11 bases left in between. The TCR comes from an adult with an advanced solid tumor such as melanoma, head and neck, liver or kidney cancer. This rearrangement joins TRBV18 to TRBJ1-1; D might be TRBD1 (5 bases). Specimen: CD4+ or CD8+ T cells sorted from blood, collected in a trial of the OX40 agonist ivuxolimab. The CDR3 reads CASSPSTGMNTEAFF. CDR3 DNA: TGTGCCAGCTCACCGTCAACAGGTATGAACACTGAAGCTTTCTTT.